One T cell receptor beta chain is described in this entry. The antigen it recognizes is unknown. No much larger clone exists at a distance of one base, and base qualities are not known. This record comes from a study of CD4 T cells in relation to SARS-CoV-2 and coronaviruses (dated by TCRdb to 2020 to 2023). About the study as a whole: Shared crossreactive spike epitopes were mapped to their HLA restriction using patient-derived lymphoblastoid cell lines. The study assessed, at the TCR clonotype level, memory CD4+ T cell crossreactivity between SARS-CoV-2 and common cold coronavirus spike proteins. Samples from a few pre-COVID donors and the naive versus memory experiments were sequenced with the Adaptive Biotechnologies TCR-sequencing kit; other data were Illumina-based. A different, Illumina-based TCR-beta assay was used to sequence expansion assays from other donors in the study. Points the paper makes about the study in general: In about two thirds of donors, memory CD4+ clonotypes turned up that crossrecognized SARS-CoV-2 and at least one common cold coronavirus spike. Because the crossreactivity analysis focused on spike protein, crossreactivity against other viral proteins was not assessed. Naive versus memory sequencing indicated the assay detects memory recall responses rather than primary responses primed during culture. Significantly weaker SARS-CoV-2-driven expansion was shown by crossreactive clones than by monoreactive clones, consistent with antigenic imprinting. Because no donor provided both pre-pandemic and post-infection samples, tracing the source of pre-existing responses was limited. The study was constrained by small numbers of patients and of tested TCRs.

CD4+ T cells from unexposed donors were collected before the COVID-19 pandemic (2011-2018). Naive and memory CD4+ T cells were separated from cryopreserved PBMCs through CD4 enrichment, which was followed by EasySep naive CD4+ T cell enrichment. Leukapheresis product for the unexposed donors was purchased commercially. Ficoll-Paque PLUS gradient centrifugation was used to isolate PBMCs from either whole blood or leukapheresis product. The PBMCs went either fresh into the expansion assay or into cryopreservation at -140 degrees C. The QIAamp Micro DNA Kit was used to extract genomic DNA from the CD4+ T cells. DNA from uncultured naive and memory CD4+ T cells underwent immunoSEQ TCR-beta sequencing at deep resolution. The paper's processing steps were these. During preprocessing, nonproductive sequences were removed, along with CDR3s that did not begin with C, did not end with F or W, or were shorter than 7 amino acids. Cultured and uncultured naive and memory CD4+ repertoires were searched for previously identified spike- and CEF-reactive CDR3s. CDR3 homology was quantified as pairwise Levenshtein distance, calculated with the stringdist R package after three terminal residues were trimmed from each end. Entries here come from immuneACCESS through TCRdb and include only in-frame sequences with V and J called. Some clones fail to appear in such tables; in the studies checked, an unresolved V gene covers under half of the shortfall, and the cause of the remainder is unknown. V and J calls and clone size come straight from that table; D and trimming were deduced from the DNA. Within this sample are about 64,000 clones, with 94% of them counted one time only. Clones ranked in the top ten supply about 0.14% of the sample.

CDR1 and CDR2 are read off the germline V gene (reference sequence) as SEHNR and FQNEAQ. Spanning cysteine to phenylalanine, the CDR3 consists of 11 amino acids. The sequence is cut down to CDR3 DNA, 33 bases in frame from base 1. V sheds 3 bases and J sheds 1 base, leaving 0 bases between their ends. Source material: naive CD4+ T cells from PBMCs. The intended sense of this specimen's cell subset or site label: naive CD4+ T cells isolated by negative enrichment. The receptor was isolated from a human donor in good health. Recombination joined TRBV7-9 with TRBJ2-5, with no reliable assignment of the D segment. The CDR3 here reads CASSFQETQYF. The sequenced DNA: TGTGCCAGCAGCTTCCAAGAGACCCAGTACTTC.